A selection of T cell receptor beta chains follows, all from one sample in a study of blood T cell repertoires in COVID-19. Some clones are missing from TCRdb's copy, which holds only in-frame ones; the method was immunoSEQ multiplex PCR. Of about 180,000 clones listed, roughly 75% are singletons. Source material: peripheral blood. Every receptor here comes from a man between 70 and 80 years old with active or convalescent COVID-19. The CDR3 runs from the conserved cysteine through the conserved F or W. Each record gives: D gene, CDR3 length, clone size, V gene, J gene, CDR3 DNA, CDR3 protein. A D gene is named only where the DNA matches it firmly. Clone size, where shown, is once, few, many, or a class for clones that have expanded.

d_gene: TRBD2
len: 15
abundance: once
v_gene: TRBV5-1
j_gene: TRBJ2-3
CDR3nt: TGCGCCAGCAGCTCGGGGACTAGAGACACAGATACGCAGTATTTT
CDR3aa: CASSSGTRDTDTQYF

d_gene: TRBD2
len: 15
abundance: few
v_gene: TRBV7-9
j_gene: TRBJ2-7
CDR3nt: TGTGCCAGCAGCTGGGGACTAGCGGGAGTCTACGAGCAGTACTTC
CDR3aa: CASSWGLAGVYEQYF

d_gene: NA
len: 14
abundance: NA
v_gene: TRBV4-2
j_gene: TRBJ1-6
CDR3nt: TGTGCCAGCAGCCAATGGGGAGGCAATTCACCCCTCCACTTT
CDR3aa: CASSQWGGNSPLHF

d_gene: TRBD1
len: 15
abundance: NA
v_gene: TRBV18
j_gene: TRBJ1-5
CDR3nt: TGTGCCAGCTCAAGGGGGCTCGGTCGCAATCAGCCCCAGCATTTT
CDR3aa: CASSRGLGRNQPQHF

d_gene: NA
len: 15
abundance: NA
v_gene: TRBV5-5
j_gene: TRBJ1-3
CDR3nt: TGTGCCAGCAGCCCACTACAAACCGCTGGAAACACCATATATTTT
CDR3aa: CASSPLQTAGNTIYF

d_gene: TRBD1
len: 15
abundance: NA
v_gene: TRBV20-1
j_gene: TRBJ1-1
CDR3nt: TGCAGTGCTAGTATGTGGGACAGGGGGCTGACTGAAGCTTTCTTT
CDR3aa: CSASMWDRGLTEAFF

d_gene: NA
len: 12
abundance: NA
v_gene: TRBV3-1/TRBV3-2
j_gene: TRBJ2-3
CDR3nt: TGTGCCAGCAGTCCAGGGACAGATACGCAGTATTTT
CDR3aa: CASSPGTDTQYF

d_gene: TRBD1
len: 13
abundance: NA
v_gene: TRBV19
j_gene: TRBJ1-2
CDR3nt: TGTGCCAGTAGTGGACAGGAGGAATATGGCTACACCTTC
CDR3aa: CASSGQEEYGYTF

d_gene: NA
len: 14
abundance: few
v_gene: TRBV15
j_gene: TRBJ2-1
CDR3nt: TGTGCCACCAGCAGTAGGGGCTCCTACAATGAGCAGTTCTTC
CDR3aa: CATSSRGSYNEQFF

d_gene: NA
len: 12
abundance: once
v_gene: TRBV18
j_gene: TRBJ2-7
CDR3nt: TGTGCCACCCAGGGCGAGACCTACGAGCAGTACTTC
CDR3aa: CATQGETYEQYF

d_gene: NA
len: 10
abundance: once
v_gene: TRBV20-1
j_gene: TRBJ2-7
CDR3nt: TGCAGTGCCCTCTCCGGTGAGCAGTACTTC
CDR3aa: CSALSGEQYF

d_gene: NA
len: 15
abundance: NA
v_gene: TRBV2
j_gene: TRBJ1-3
CDR3nt: TGTGCCAGCAGTGGCGACGGGGGCTCTGGAAACACCATATATTTT
CDR3aa: CASSGDGGSGNTIYF

d_gene: TRBD2
len: 14
abundance: NA
v_gene: TRBV10-3
j_gene: TRBJ2-7
CDR3nt: TGTGCCATCAGGGGACTAGCGGGAGCCAACGAGCAGTACTTC
CDR3aa: CAIRGLAGANEQYF

d_gene: NA
len: 21
abundance: NA
v_gene: TRBV18
j_gene: TRBJ1-2
CDR3nt: TGTGCCAGCTCACAGGGGGTCTCTATCGACTTACGTCCAAATCCTAACTATGGCTACACCTTC
CDR3aa: CASSQGVSIDLRPNPNYGYTF

d_gene: TRBD2
len: 14
abundance: once
v_gene: TRBV10-3
j_gene: TRBJ2-5
CDR3nt: TGTGCCATCAACCCTAGCGGGAGTTCCGAGACCCAGTACTTC
CDR3aa: CAINPSGSSETQYF

d_gene: NA
len: 13
abundance: NA
v_gene: TRBV7-2
j_gene: TRBJ1-1
CDR3nt: TGTGCCAGCAGCACACAGAAGGGGACTGAAGCTTTCTTT
CDR3aa: CASSTQKGTEAFF

d_gene: TRBD2
len: 13
abundance: NA
v_gene: TRBV6-6
j_gene: TRBJ2-5
CDR3nt: TGTGCCAGCAGTTTAGGGAGGGGAGAGACCCAGTACTTC
CDR3aa: CASSLGRGETQYF

d_gene: TRBD1
len: 15
abundance: few
v_gene: TRBV18
j_gene: TRBJ1-2
CDR3nt: TGTGCCAGCTCACCCACAGGGACAGACAACTATGGCTACACCTTC
CDR3aa: CASSPTGTDNYGYTF

d_gene: TRBD1
len: 12
abundance: NA
v_gene: TRBV5-1
j_gene: TRBJ2-1
CDR3nt: TGCGCCAGCAGCTGGACAGGGAATGAGCAGTTCTTC
CDR3aa: CASSWTGNEQFF

d_gene: NA
len: 13
abundance: NA
v_gene: TRBV6-2/TRBV6-3
j_gene: TRBJ1-2
CDR3nt: TGTGCCAGCAGCCGGAGTACGTCGGAGGGCTACACCTTC
CDR3aa: CASSRSTSEGYTF

d_gene: NA
len: 15
abundance: NA
v_gene: TRBV5-4
j_gene: TRBJ2-7
CDR3nt: TGTGCCAGCAGCAAGGATGGGGAGAGCTACTACGAGCAGTACTTC
CDR3aa: CASSKDGESYYEQYF

d_gene: TRBD1
len: 14
abundance: NA
v_gene: TRBV7-2
j_gene: TRBJ2-5
CDR3nt: TGTGCCAGCAGCCAGGGACAGCTAAGAGAGACCCAGTACTTC
CDR3aa: CASSQGQLRETQYF

d_gene: NA
len: 14
abundance: NA
v_gene: TRBV6-2/TRBV6-3
j_gene: TRBJ1-3
CDR3nt: TGTGCCAGCAGTCCATCCTACTCTGGAAACACCATATATTTT
CDR3aa: CASSPSYSGNTIYF